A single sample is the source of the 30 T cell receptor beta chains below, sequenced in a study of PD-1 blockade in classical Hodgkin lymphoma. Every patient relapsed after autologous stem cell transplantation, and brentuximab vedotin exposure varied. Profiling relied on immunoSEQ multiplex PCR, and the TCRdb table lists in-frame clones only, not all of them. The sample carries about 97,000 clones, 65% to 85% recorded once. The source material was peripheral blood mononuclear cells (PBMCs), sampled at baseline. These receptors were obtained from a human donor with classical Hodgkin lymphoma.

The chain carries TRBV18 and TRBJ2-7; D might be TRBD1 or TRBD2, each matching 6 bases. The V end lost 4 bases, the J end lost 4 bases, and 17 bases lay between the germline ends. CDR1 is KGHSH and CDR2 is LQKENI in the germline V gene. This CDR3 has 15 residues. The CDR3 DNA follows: TGTGCCAGCTCACAATCCCCGGGGGCGGATTACGAGCAGTACTTC. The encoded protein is CASSQSPGADYEQYF.

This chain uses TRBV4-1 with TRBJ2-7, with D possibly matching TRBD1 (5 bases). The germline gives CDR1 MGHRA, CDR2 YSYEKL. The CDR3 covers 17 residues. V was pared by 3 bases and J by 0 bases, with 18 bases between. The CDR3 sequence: CASSHPGQGPPSYEQYF. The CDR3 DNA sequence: TGCGCCAGCAGCCATCCAGGGCAGGGCCCACCCTCCTACGAGCAGTACTTC.

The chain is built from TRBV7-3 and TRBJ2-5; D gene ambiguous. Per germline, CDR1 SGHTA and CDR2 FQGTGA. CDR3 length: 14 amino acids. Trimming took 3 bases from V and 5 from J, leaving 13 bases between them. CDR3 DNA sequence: TGTGCCAGCAGCTTGGGTCAGCCCCCGGAGACCCAGTACTTC. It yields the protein CASSLGQPPETQYF.

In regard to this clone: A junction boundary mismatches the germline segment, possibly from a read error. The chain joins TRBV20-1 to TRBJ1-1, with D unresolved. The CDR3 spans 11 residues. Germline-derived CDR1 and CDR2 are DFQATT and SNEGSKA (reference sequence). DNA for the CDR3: TGCAGTGCTGGAGAGAACACTGAAGCTTTCTTT. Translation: CSAGENTEAFF.

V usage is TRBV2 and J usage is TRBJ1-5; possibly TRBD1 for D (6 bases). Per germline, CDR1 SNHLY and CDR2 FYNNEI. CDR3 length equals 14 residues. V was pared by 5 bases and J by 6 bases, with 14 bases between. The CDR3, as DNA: TGTGCCAGCAGTTACCAGGGGTTGGGTCAGCCCCAGCATTTT. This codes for CASSYQGLGQPQHF. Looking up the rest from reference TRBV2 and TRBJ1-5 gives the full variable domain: EPEVTQTPSHQVTQMGQEVILRCVPISNHLYFYWYRQILGQKVEFLVSFYNNEISEKSEIFDDQFSVERPDGSNFTLKIRSTKLEDSAMYFCASSYQGLGQPQHFGDGTRLSIL.

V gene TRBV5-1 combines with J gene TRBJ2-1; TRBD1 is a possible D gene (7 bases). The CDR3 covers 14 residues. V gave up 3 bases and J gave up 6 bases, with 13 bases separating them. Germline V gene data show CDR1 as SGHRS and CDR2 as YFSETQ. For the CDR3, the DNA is TGCGCCAGCAGCTCCAGGGGGGTGGGCAATGAGCAGTTCTTC. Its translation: CASSSRGVGNEQFF.

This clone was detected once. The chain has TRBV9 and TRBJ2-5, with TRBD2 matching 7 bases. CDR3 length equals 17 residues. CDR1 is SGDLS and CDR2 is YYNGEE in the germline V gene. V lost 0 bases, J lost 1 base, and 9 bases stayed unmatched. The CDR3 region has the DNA TGTGCCAGCAGCGTAGATCCAGCGGGATCTCTCCAAGAGACCCAGTACTTC. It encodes CASSVDPAGSLQETQYF.

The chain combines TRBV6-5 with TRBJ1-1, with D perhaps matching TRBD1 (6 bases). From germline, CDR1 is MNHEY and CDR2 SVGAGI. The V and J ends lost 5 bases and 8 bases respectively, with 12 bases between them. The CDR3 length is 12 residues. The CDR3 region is CASSAMDREAFF. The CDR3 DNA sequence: TGTGCCAGCAGTGCCATGGACAGAGAAGCTTTCTTT.

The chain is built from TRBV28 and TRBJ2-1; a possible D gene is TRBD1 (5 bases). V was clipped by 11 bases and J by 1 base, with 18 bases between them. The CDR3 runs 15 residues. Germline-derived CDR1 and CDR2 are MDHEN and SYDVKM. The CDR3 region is CASRVGAGSYNEQFF. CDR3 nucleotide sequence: TGTGCCTCCCGGGTGGGCGCAGGGTCCTACAATGAGCAGTTCTTC.

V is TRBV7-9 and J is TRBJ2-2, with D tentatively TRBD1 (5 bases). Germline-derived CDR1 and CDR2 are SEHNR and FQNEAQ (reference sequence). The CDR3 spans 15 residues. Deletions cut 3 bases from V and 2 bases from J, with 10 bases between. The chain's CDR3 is CASSLRTQNTGELFF. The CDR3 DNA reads TGTGCCAGCAGCTTGCGGACACAAAACACCGGGGAGCTGTTTTTT.

The DNA for the CDR3 is TGTGCCAGCTCCCTTGTCTATGGCTACACCTTC. Its protein product is CASSLVYGYTF. The chain uses TRBV6-1 and TRBJ1-2; D remains unclear. V gave up 8 bases and J gave up 4 bases, with 8 bases separating them. The CDR3 has 11 residues. CDR1 is MNHNS, CDR2 SASEGT, per germline.

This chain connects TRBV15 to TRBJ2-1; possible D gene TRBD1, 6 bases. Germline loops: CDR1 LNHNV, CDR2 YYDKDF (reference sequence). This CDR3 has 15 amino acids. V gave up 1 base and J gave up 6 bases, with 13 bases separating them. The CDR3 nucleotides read TGTGCCACCAGCAGAGGGGGGCCCGCGACCAATGAGCAGTTCTTC. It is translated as CATSRGGPATNEQFF.

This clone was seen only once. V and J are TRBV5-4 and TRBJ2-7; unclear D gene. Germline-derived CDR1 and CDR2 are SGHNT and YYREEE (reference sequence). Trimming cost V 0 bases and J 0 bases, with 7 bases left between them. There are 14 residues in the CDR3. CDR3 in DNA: TGTGCCAGCAGCTTGGAGCCCCCCTCCTACGAGCAGTACTTC. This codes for CASSLEPPSYEQYF.

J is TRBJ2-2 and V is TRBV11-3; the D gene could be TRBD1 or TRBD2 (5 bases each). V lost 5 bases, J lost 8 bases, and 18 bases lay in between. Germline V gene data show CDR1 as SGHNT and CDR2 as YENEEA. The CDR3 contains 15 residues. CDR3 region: CASSPNGGAAGELFF. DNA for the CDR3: TGTGCCAGCAGCCCCAATGGGGGTGCAGCGGGGGAGCTGTTTTTT.

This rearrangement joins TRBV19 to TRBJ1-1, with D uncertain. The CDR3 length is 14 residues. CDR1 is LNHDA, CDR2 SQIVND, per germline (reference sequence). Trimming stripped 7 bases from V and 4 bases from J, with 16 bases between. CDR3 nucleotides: TGTGCCAGTACCCCAGACCCCAGGAGCACTGAAGCTTTCTTT. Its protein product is CASTPDPRSTEAFF.

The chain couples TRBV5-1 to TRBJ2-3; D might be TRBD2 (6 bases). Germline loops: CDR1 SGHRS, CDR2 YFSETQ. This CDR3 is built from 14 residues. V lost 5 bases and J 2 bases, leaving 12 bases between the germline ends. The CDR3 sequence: CASRSWGVTDTQYF. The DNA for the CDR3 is TGCGCCAGCAGGTCATGGGGGGTCACAGATACGCAGTATTTT. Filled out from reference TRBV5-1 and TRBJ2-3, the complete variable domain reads KAGVTQTPRYLIKTRGQQVTLSCSPISGHRSVSWYQQTPGQGLQFLFEYFSETQRNKGNFPGRFSGRQFSNSRSEMNVSTLELGDSALYLCASRSWGVTDTQYFGPGTRLTVL.

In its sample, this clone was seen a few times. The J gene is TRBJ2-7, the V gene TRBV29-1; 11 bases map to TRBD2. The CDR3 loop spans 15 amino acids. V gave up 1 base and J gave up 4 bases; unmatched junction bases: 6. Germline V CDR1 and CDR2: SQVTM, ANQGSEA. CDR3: CSVEGLAGSRYEQYF. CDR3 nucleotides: TGCAGCGTTGAAGGACTAGCGGGATCTCGGTACGAGCAGTACTTC.

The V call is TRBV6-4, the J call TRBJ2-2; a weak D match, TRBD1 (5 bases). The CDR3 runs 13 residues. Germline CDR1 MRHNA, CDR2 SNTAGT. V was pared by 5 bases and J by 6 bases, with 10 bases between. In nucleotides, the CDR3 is TGTGCCAGCAGTAAAGAGACAGCCGGGGAGCTGTTTTTT. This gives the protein CASSKETAGELFF.

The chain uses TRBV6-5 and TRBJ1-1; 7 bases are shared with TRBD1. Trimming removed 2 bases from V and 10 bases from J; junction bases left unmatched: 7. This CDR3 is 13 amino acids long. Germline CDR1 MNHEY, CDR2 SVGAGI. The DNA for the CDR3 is TGTGCCAGCAGTTACGATAGGGGGCCGGGAGCTTTCTTT. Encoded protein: CASSYDRGPGAFF.

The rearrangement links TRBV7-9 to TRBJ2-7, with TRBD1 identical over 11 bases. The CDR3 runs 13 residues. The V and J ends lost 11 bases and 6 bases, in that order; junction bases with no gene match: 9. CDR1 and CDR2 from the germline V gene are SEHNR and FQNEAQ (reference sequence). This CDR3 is CAAMDRGQGEQYF. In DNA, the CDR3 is TGTGCCGCAATGGACAGGGGGCAGGGCGAGCAGTACTTC.

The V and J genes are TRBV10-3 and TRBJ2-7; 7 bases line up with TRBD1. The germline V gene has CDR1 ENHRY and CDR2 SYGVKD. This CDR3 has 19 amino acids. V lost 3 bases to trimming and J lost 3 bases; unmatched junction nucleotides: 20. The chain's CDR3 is CAISEGTASPNSLIYEQYF. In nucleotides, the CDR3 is TGTGCCATCAGTGAAGGGACAGCTTCCCCCAATTCCCTAATCTACGAGCAGTACTTC.

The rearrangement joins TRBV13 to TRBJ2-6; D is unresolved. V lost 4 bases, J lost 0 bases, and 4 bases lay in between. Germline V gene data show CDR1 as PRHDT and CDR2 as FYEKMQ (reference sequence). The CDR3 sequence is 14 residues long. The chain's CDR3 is CASSSSSGANVLTF. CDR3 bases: TGTGCCAGCAGCTCCAGCTCTGGGGCCAACGTCCTGACTTTC.

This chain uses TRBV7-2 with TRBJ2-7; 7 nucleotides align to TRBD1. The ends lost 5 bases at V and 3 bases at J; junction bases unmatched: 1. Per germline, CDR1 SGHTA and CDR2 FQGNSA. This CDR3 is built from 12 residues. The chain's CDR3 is CASSRTGYEQYF. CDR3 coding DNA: TGTGCCAGCAGCCGGACAGGCTACGAGCAGTACTTC. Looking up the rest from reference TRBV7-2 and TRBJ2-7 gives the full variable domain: GAGVSQSPSNKVTEKGKDVELRCDPISGHTALYWYRQSLGQGLEFLIYFQGNSAPDKSGLPSDRFSAERTGGSVSTLTIQRTQQEDSAVYLCASSRTGYEQYFGPGTRLTVT.

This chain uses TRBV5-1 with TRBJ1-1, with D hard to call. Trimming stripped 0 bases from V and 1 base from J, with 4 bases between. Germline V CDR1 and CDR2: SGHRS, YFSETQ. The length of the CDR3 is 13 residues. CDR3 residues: CASSLDPNTEAFF. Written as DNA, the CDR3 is TGCGCCAGCAGCTTGGATCCGAACACTGAAGCTTTCTTT.

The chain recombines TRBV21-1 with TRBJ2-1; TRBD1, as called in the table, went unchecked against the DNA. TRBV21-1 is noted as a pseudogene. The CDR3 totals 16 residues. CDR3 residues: CASSKAYRGVYNEQFF. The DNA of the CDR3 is TGTGCCAGCAGCAAAGCATACAGGGGCGTCTACAATGAGCAGTTCTTC.

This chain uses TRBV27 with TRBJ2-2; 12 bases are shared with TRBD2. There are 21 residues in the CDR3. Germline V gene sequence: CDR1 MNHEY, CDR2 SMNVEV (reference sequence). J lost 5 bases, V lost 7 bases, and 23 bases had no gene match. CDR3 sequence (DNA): TGTGCCAGCACCCATGCAGTGGGACGGCTAAGGACTAGCGGGAAGACCGGGGAGCTGTTTTTT. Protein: CASTHAVGRLRTSGKTGELFF.

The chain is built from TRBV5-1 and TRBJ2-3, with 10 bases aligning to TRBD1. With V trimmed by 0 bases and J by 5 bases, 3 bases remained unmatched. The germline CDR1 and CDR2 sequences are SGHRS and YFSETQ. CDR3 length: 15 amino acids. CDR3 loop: CASSLAGQGIDTQYF. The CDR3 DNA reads TGCGCCAGCAGCTTGGCGGGACAGGGGATAGATACGCAGTATTTT.

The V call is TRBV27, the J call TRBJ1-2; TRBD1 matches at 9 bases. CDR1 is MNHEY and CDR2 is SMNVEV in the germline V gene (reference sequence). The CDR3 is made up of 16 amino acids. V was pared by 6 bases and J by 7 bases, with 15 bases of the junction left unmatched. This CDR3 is CASRGDTGGAEVGYTF. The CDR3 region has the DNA TGTGCCAGCAGGGGGGACACAGGGGGCGCTGAGGTTGGCTACACCTTC.

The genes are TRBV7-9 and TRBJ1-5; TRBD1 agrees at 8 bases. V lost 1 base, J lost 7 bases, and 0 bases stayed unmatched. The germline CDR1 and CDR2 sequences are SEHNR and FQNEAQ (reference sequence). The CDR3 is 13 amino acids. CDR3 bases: TGTGCCAGCAGCTTAGGGACAGGGCAGCCCCAGCATTTT. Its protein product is CASSLGTGQPQHF. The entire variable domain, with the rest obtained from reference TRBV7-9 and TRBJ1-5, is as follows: DTGVSQNPRHKITKRGQNVTFRCDPISEHNRLYWYRQTLGQGPEFLTYFQNEAQLEKSRLLSDRFSAERPKGSFSTLEIQRTEQGDSAMYLCASSLGTGQPQHFGDGTRLSIL.

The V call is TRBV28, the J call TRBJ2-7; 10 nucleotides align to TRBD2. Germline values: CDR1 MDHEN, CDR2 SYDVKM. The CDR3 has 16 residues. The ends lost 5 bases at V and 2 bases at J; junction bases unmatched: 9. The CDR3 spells CASSNPTSGYTYEQYF. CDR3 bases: TGTGCCAGCAGTAACCCGACTAGCGGGTATACCTACGAGCAGTACTTC.